This T cell receptor beta chain was sequenced in a study of shared clonotypes between healthy human individuals. Using immunoSEQ multiplex PCR, the repertoire was profiled, and TCRdb retains in-frame clones only, with some absent. The table includes about 980,000 clones, approximately 80% detected once. V dropped 8 bases and J dropped 1; count of bases not matched to a gene: 16. In germline, CDR1 is LNHNV, CDR2 YYDKDF (reference sequence). The CDR3 consists of 17 residues. The source material was memory CD4+ T cells sorted from blood. Stated subset: CD45RA-negative fraction. This chain joins TRBV15 and TRBJ2-7; 8 bases match TRBD1. This TCR derives from a young man in good health. The DNA for the CDR3 is TGTGCCACCTCACAGAATACCCCGCGACAGGGGTCCTACGAGCAGTACTTC. This translates into CATSQNTPRQGSYEQYF.